This T cell receptor beta chain came from a study of cytomegalovirus exposure and HLA in healthy donors. The PCR contained 60 Vbeta and 13 Jbeta primers. Clones were read by immunoSEQ multiplex PCR, and TCRdb kept only the in-frame ones, dropping some. The sample has approximately 240,000 clones; about 80% are singletons. Whole-study findings and limits: The availability of immune exposure information extended only to CMV serostatus. Most TCR beta V segments were productive about 87% or about 30% of the time in an earlier analysis.

To note about this clone: Its antigen remains unknown.

Germline CDR1 reads MDHEN; CDR2 reads SYDVKM. The germline V and J ends were trimmed by 7 bases and 8 bases, with 17 bases remaining between them. The CDR3 contains 14 residues. The receptor comes from a woman aged 55-69 years in good health and CMV-seropositive. The sequenced material came from PBMCs. This rearrangement joins TRBV28 to TRBJ1-4; D remains unclear. The CDR3 region is CASTRYGVGEKLFF. In nucleotides, the CDR3 is TGTGCCAGCACCCGGTACGGGGTAGGCGAAAAACTGTTTTTT.